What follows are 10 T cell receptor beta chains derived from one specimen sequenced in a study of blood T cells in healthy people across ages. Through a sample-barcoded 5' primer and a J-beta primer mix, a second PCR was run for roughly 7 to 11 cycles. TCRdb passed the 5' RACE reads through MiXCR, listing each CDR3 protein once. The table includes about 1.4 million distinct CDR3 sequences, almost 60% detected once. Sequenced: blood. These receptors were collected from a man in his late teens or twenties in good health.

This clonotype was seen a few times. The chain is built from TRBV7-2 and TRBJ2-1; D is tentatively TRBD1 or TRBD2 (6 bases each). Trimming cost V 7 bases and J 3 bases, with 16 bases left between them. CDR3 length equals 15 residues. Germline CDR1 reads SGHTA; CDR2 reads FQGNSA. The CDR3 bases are TGTGCCAGCAACGGGGGCCCAGCCATCTACAATGAGCAGTTCTTC. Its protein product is CASNGGPAIYNEQFF.

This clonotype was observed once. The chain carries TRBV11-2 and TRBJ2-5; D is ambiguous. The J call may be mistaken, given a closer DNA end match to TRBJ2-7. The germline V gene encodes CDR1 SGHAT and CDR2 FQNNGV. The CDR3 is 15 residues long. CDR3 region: CASSFGAYEYYEQYF. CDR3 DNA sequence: TGTGCCAGCAGCTTTGGCGCCTACGAATACTACGAGCAGTACTTC.

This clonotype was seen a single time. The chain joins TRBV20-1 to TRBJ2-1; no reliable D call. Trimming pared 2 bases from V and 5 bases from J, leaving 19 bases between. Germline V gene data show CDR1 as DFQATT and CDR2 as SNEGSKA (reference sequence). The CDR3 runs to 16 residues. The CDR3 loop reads CSARFSRTPQNNEQFF. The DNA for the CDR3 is TGCAGTGCTAGATTCTCTCGGACCCCCCAAAACAATGAGCAGTTCTTC.

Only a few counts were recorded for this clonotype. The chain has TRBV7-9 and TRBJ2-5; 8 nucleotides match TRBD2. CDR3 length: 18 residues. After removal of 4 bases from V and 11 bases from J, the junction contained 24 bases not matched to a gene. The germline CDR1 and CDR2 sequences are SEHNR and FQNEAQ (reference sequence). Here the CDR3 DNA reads TGTGCCAGCAGCTCTGGTCGGACTAGCCGGGAGAGGTTTTTAGGGCAGTACTTC. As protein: CASSSGRTSRERFLGQYF.

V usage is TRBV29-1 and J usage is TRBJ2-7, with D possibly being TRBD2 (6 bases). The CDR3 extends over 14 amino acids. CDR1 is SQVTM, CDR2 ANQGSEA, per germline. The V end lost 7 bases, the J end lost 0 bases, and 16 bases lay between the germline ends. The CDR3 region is CSAAGRVDSYEQYF. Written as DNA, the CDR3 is TGCAGCGCTGCGGGGCGGGTTGACTCCTACGAGCAGTACTTC.

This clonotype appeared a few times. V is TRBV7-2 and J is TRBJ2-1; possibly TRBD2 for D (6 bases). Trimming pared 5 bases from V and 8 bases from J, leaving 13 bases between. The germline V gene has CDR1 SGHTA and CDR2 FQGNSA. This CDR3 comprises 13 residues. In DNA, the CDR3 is TGTGCCAGCAGCCAGACTAGTTTCTATGAGCAGTTCTTC. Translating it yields CASSQTSFYEQFF.

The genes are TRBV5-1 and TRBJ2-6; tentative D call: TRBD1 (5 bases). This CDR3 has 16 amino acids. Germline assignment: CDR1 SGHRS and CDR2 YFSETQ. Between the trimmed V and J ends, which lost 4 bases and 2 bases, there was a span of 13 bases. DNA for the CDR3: TGCGCCAGCAGCCCAGCTCCAGGGCCTGGGGCCAACGTCCTGACTTTC. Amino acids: CASSPAPGPGANVLTF.

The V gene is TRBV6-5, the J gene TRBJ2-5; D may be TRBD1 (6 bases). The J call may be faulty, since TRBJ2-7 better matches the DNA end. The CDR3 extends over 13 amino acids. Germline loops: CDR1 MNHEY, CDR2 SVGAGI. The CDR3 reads CASSSGRGNEQYF. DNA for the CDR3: TGTGCCAGCAGTTCTGGCAGGGGAAACGAGCAGTACTTC.

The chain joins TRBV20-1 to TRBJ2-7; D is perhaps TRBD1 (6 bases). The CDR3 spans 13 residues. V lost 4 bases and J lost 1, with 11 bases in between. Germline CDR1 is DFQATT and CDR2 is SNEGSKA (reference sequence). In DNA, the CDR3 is TGCAGTGCTAACCCGGACAGATCCTACGAGCAGTACTTC. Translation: CSANPDRSYEQYF.

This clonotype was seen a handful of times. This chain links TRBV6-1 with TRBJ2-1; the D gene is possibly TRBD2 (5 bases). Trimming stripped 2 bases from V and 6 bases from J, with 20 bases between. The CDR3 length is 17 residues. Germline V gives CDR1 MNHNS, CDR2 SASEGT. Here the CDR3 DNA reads TGTGCCAGCAGTGAATTCGTTTTCGAACTAGAAACCAATGAGCAGTTCTTC. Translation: CASSEFVFELETNEQFF.